This passage covers 27 T cell receptor beta chains from one sample sequenced in a study of blood T cell repertoires in COVID-19. Data came from immunoSEQ multiplex PCR; TCRdb stores just in-frame clones and leaves some out. Of about 100,000 clones listed, approximately 89% are singletons. Sequencing was carried out using peripheral blood. The receptors originated from an elderly man with acute or convalescent COVID-19.

The chain employs TRBV5-1 and TRBJ2-3; D gene ambiguous. The CDR3 covers 13 residues. V was shortened by 7 bases and J by 4 bases, with 13 bases between the two germline ends. CDR1 SGHRS and CDR2 YFSETQ come from the germline V gene. The CDR3 DNA is TGCGCCAGCGAAGCATCCCCCCCAGATACGCAGTATTTT. Amino acid sequence: CASEASPPDTQYF.

The chain links TRBV10-3 to TRBJ1-5; unclear D gene. This CDR3 contains 14 residues. The germline V gene has CDR1 ENHRY and CDR2 SYGVKD. The V gene lost 2 bases and the J gene lost 3 bases, with 8 bases spanning the gap. CDR3 sequence reads: CAISEGQFNQPQHF. The CDR3 region has the DNA TGTGCCATCAGTGAGGGGCAGTTCAATCAGCCCCAGCATTTT.

This rearrangement joins TRBV5-4 to TRBJ1-1, with 9 nucleotides matching TRBD1. Germline CDR1 is SGHNT and CDR2 is YYREEE (reference sequence). The CDR3 runs to 13 residues. Trimming cost V 2 bases and J 7 bases; bases outside gene matches: 3. This chain's CDR3 is CASSFGQGIEAFF. In DNA form, the CDR3 reads TGTGCCAGCAGCTTTGGACAGGGGATTGAAGCTTTCTTT.

J is TRBJ1-6 and V is TRBV7-9; 7 bases are a match to TRBD1. The CDR3 length is 14 residues. V shed 3 bases, J shed 7 bases, and the junction held 3 bases outside the gene matches. CDR1 is SEHNR and CDR2 is FQNEAQ in the germline V gene (reference sequence). DNA for the CDR3: TGTGCCAGCAGCTTCCAGGGGGAAAATTCACCCCTCCACTTT. This translates into CASSFQGENSPLHF. Full variable domain (missing parts from reference TRBV7-9 and TRBJ1-6): DTGVSQNPRHKITKRGQNVTFRCDPISEHNRLYWYRQTLGQGPEFLTYFQNEAQLEKSRLLSDRFSAERPKGSFSTLEIQRTEQGDSAMYLCASSFQGENSPLHFGNGTRLTVT.

V usage is TRBV2 and J usage is TRBJ2-1, with D possibly matching TRBD2 (6 bases). CDR1 SNHLY and CDR2 FYNNEI come from the germline V gene. V was trimmed by 5 bases and J by 0 bases, leaving 11 bases between them. The CDR3 spans 15 residues. CDR3 nucleotides: TGTGCCAGCAGTTTGCGCGGGAACTCCTACAATGAGCAGTTCTTC. Translated: CASSLRGNSYNEQFF.

V usage is TRBV7-3 and J usage is TRBJ2-1; D perhaps matches TRBD1 (5 bases). V was clipped by 0 bases and J by 2 bases, with 8 bases between them. The germline gives CDR1 SGHTA, CDR2 FQGTGA. The length of the CDR3 is 15 residues. CDR3 nucleotides: TGTGCCAGCAGCTTAACTACAGGACCCTACAATGAGCAGTTCTTC. It translates to CASSLTTGPYNEQFF.

The V and J genes are TRBV19 and TRBJ1-6; D perhaps matches TRBD1 (5 bases). The germline gives CDR1 LNHDA, CDR2 SQIVND (reference sequence). There are 14 residues in the CDR3. The V gene lost 5 bases and the J gene lost 10 bases, with 15 bases spanning the gap. DNA of the CDR3: TGTGCCAGTAGTCCGGGGGACCTCGGGTCACCCCTCCACTTT. Its protein is CASSPGDLGSPLHF.

The chain carries TRBV5-1 and TRBJ2-1, with 7 bases lining up with TRBD1. Looked up from germline, CDR1 is SGHRS and CDR2 is YFSETQ. The CDR3 is made up of 15 amino acids. V shed 4 bases and J 6 bases; nucleotides not matched to a gene: 10. The CDR3 loop is CASSAAQGVGNEQFF. CDR3 in DNA: TGCGCCAGCAGCGCCGCCCAGGGGGTCGGCAATGAGCAGTTCTTC.

Comment on this clone: The identical CDR3 is also encoded by other nucleotide sequences in the sample. The chain uses TRBV6-5 and TRBJ2-7; tentatively, D is TRBD2 (7 bases). The germline V and J ends were trimmed by 0 bases and 4 bases, with 16 bases remaining between them. This CDR3 contains 16 residues. Germline loops: CDR1 MNHEY, CDR2 SVGAGI. CDR3 nucleotides: TGTGCCAGCAGTTACTCCAGGGGAGGGGGGGGTTACGAGCAGTACTTC. Its protein is CASSYSRGGGGYEQYF.

In DNA form, the CDR3 reads TGTGCCAGCTGTCGATATGCAGGGGAAAAACTGTTTTTT. It specifies CASCRYAGEKLFF. This sequence joins TRBV12-3 or TRBV12-4 and TRBJ1-4; weak D call: TRBD1 (5 bases). The V end was cut by 8 bases, the J end by 8 bases, with 15 bases between. This CDR3 is built from 13 residues.

This clone came up a few times. The chain uses TRBV5-1 and TRBJ1-2; 8 positions match TRBD1. The CDR3 is made up of 16 amino acids. V was clipped by 1 base and J by 7 bases; unmatched bases: 12. Per germline, CDR1 SGHRS and CDR2 YFSETQ. The CDR3 here is CASSLTGPPGGFGYTF. CDR3 DNA sequence: TGCGCCAGCAGCTTGACCGGGCCTCCAGGGGGCTTTGGCTACACCTTC.

The table lists this clone with a count of one. The V gene is TRBV9, the J gene TRBJ1-1; D is ambiguous. Germline V gene lookup returns CDR1 SGDLS and CDR2 YYNGEE. This CDR3 spans 13 amino acids. V was pared by 3 bases and J by 4 bases, with 10 bases between. This CDR3 reads CASSATRGTEAFF. In nucleotides, the CDR3 is TGTGCCAGCAGCGCCACCCGAGGCACTGAAGCTTTCTTT.

The genes are TRBV28 and TRBJ1-2; D remains unclear. Germline V CDR1 and CDR2: MDHEN, SYDVKM. This CDR3 is 12 amino acids long. V lost 4 bases to trimming and J lost 8 bases, with 11 bases between them. CDR3 loop: CASSSLEGGYTF. CDR3 sequence (DNA): TGTGCCAGCAGTTCACTGGAGGGCGGCTACACCTTC.

This clone was detected only a few times. V gene TRBV6-5 combines with J gene TRBJ2-5; 16 bases agree with TRBD2. The CDR3 has 15 residues. Per the germline V gene, CDR1 is MNHEY and CDR2 is SVGAGI. J gave up 4 bases and V 8 bases, and 4 bases lay outside the gene matches. The CDR3 DNA is TGTGCCAGCGCCGGGACTAGCGGGGGGGCAGAGACCCAGTACTTC. The encoded protein is CASAGTSGGAETQYF.

The chain carries TRBV18 and TRBJ1-5, with D tentatively TRBD1 (5 bases). This CDR3 spans 15 amino acids. Germline CDR1 reads KGHSH; CDR2 reads LQKENI. The V gene lost 5 bases and the J gene lost 3 bases, with 14 bases spanning the gap. CDR3 in DNA: TGTGCCAGCTCAACGGGACTGACAGACAATCAGCCCCAGCATTTT. Translated: CASSTGLTDNQPQHF.

The genes are TRBV24-1 and TRBJ2-6; D is possibly TRBD2 (6 bases). Germline V gene lookup returns CDR1 KGHDR and CDR2 SFDVKD. This CDR3 region has 16 residues. The V end was cut by 9 bases, the J end by 0 bases, with 14 bases between. The CDR3 DNA reads as TGTGCCACCGCCAAGGAGGGCCCCTCTGGGGCCAACGTCCTGACTTTC. This gives the protein CATAKEGPSGANVLTF.

The chain employs TRBV18 and TRBJ1-5; D perhaps matches TRBD1 (5 bases). The V end was cut by 3 bases, the J end by 0 bases, with 12 bases between. CDR1 and CDR2 from the germline V gene are KGHSH and LQKENI. The CDR3 totals 16 residues. CDR3 region: CASSPTGPGSNQPQHF. Written as DNA, the CDR3 is TGTGCCAGCTCACCTACAGGCCCCGGTAGCAATCAGCCCCAGCATTTT.

Details on this clone: In the same sample, other DNA sequences code for this CDR3. This chain uses TRBV18 with TRBJ1-2; TRBD1 matches 11 bases. Germline V CDR1 and CDR2: KGHSH, LQKENI. This CDR3 contains 13 residues. V lost 4 bases and J lost 6; bases outside the gene matches: 1. CDR3: CASSLGQGDGYTF. Here the CDR3 DNA reads TGTGCCAGCTCACTGGGACAGGGGGATGGCTACACCTTC.

The J gene is TRBJ1-6, the V gene TRBV15; D ambiguous. Trimming cost V 3 bases and J 0 bases, with 9 bases left between them. The CDR3 is 16 residues long. CDR1 and CDR2 from the germline V gene are LNHNV and YYDKDF (reference sequence). For the CDR3, the DNA is TGTGCCACCAGCAGGATAGAGGGCTCCTATAATTCACCCCTCCACTTT. Translation gives CATSRIEGSYNSPLHF.

The DNA for the CDR3 is TGTGCCAGCAGTTCTCCCACGACAGGGGGGTCCTCTGGAAACACCATATATTTT. Translation gives CASSSPTTGGSSGNTIYF. V usage is TRBV28 and J usage is TRBJ1-3; 9 nucleotides match TRBD1. This CDR3 is 18 amino acids long. V gave up 4 bases and J gave up 0 bases; unmatched junction bases: 10. The germline gives CDR1 MDHEN, CDR2 SYDVKM.

V gene TRBV4-2 combines with J gene TRBJ1-2; 7 nucleotides match TRBD1. The CDR3 is 14 residues long. Trimming removed 3 bases from V and 6 bases from J; junction bases left unmatched: 7. From germline, CDR1 is LGHNA and CDR2 YNFKEQ. CDR3 nucleotide sequence: TGTGCCAGCAGCCAGGCCGACAGGGACGATGGCTACACCTTC. This codes for CASSQADRDDGYTF.

The V and J genes are TRBV7-9 and TRBJ2-5; D uncertain. The CDR3 has 13 residues. The V end was cut by 5 bases, the J end by 1 base, with 8 bases between. Looked up from germline, CDR1 is SEHNR and CDR2 is FQNEAQ (reference sequence). The DNA of the CDR3 is TGTGCCAGCAGCCGCGGCGCCCAAGAGACCCAGTACTTC. The encoded protein is CASSRGAQETQYF.

V usage is TRBV18 and J usage is TRBJ1-5, with D possibly being TRBD1 (5 bases). The CDR3 extends over 16 amino acids. V was shortened by 6 bases and J by 5 bases, with 20 bases between the two germline ends. From germline, CDR1 is KGHSH and CDR2 LQKENI. The CDR3 sequence: CASSPAGTVSDQPQHF. The DNA for the CDR3 is TGTGCCAGCTCGCCGGCGGGGACTGTGAGCGATCAGCCCCAGCATTTT.

The chain has TRBV5-1 and TRBJ2-7; perhaps TRBD2 as D (6 bases). The CDR3 sequence is 15 residues long. Germline CDR1 and CDR2: SGHRS and YFSETQ. With 4 bases removed from V and 2 bases from J, the gap between germline ends came to 16 bases. CDR3 region: CASSPRESFTYEQYF. The DNA for the CDR3 is TGCGCCAGCAGCCCCCGGGAGTCGTTTACCTACGAGCAGTACTTC.

The chain combines TRBV5-4 with TRBJ2-7, with 9 bases identical to TRBD1. The CDR3 length is 14 residues. Germline V gene sequence: CDR1 SGHNT, CDR2 YYREEE (reference sequence). Germline trimming cut 0 bases from V and 3 bases from J; bases unmatched to any gene: 1. CDR3 protein: CASSLVGQGYEQYF. The CDR3 DNA follows: TGTGCCAGCAGCTTGGTGGGACAGGGCTACGAGCAGTACTTC. The full variable domain, rest sourced from reference TRBV5-4 and TRBJ2-7, is ETGVTQSPTHLIKTRGQQVTLRCSSQSGHNTVSWYQQALGQGPQFIFQYYREEENGRGNFPPRFSGLQFPNYSSELNVNALELDDSALYLCASSLVGQGYEQYFGPGTRLTVT.

The chain combines TRBV3-1 (or the pseudogene TRBV3-2) with TRBJ2-7, with D maybe TRBD1 (6 bases). Germline CDR1 reads LGHDT; CDR2 reads YNNKEL (reference sequence). With 3 bases removed from V and 0 bases from J, the gap between germline ends came to 12 bases. This CDR3 is 15 amino acids long. Here the CDR3 DNA reads TGTGCCAGCAGCCATTACAGGGCCCCCTCCTACGAGCAGTACTTC. Encoded protein: CASSHYRAPSYEQYF.

This clone was seen a few times. The chain recombines TRBV19 with TRBJ1-1; the match to TRBD1 covers 8 bases. The CDR3 spans 15 residues. V was pared by 5 bases and J by 5 bases, with 10 bases of the junction left unmatched. Germline CDR1 reads LNHDA; CDR2 reads SQIVND (reference sequence). CDR3 region: CASSWAGGALTEAFF. The DNA of the CDR3 is TGTGCCAGTAGTTGGGCAGGGGGCGCCTTGACTGAAGCTTTCTTT.